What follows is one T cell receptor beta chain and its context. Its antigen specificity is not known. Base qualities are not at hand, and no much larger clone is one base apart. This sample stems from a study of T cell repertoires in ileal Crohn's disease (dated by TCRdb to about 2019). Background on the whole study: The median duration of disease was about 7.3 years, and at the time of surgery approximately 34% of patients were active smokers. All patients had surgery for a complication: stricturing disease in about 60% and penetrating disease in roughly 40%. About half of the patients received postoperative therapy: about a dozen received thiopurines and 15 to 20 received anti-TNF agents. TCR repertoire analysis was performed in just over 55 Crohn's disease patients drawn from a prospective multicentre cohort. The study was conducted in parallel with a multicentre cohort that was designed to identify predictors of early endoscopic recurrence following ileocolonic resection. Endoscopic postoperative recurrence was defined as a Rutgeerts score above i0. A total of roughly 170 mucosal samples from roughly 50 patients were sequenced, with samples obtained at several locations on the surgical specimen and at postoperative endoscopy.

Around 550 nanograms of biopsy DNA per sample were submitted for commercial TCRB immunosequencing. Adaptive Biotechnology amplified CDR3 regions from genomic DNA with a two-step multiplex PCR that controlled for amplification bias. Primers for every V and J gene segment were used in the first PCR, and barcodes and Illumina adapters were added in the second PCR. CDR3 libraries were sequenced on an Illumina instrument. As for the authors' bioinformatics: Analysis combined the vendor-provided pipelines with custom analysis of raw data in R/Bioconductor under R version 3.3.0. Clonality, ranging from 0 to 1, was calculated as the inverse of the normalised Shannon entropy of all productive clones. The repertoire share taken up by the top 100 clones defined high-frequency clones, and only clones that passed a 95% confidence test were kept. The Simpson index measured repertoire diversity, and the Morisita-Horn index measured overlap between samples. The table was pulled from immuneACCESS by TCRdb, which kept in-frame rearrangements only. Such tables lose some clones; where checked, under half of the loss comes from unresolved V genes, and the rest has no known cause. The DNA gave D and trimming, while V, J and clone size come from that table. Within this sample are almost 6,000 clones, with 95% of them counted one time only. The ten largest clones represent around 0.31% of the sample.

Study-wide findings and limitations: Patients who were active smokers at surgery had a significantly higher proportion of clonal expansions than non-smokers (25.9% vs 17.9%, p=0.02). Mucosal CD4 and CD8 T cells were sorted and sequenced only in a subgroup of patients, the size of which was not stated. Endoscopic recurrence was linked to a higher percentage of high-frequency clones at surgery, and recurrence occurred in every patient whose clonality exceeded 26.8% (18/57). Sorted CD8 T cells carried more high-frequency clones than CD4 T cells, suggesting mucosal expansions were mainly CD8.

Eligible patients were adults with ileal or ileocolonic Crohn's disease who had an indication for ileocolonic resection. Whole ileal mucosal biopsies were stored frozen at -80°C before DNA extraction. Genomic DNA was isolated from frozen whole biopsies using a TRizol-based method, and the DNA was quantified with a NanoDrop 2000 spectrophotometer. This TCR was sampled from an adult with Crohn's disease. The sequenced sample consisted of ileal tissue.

The CDR3 reads as follows: CASSQSLGPSEQFF. The DNA sequence is given as TGTGCCAGCAGCCAATCTCTAGGTCCCAGTGAGCAGTTCTTC. The sequence links TRBV14 to TRBJ2-1; confidence is insufficient to name the D gene. CDR1 and CDR2, per the germline V gene, are SGHDN and FVKESK. The CDR3 covers 14 residues, taking in both the cysteine and the phenylalanine. The read is trimmed to its CDR3 DNA, 42 bases read in frame from base 1. V and J lose 2 bases and 9 bases, and a span of 14 bases separates them.